The T cell receptor (beta chain) under discussion was sequenced for a study of blood T cells in healthy people across ages. Whole-study findings and limits: When set beside aged donors, long-lived donors presented more naive CD4+ cells and higher diversity.

The CDR3 length is 15 residues. Germline V CDR1 and CDR2: SGHAT, FQNNGV. V shed 0 bases and J shed 6 bases, with 12 bases lying between them. Points on this clonotype: Its antigen is not identified.

Healthy Caucasian individuals from Russia aged about 6 to 90 served as donors. Samples had at least 7 million PBMCs isolated from them. Samples each yielded at least 6 micrograms of total RNA. Sample-barcoded 5' priming and a J-beta primer mix drove a second PCR of roughly 6 to 12 cycles. TCRdb re-derived calls from the 5' RACE reads in MiXCR, one entry per CDR3 protein. The sample has about 650,000 distinct CDR3 sequences; around 50% are singletons. The source of this sequence is a woman older than 75 in good health. This rearrangement joins TRBV11-2 to TRBJ2-1, with no clear D. The specimen sequenced was blood. The CDR3 DNA is TGTGCCAGCAGCTTAGAGCACAGTCGCCTCAATGAGCAGTTCTTC. As protein: CASSLEHSRLNEQFF.